The source of this TCR beta chain is a study of shared clonotypes between healthy human individuals. Whole-study context: Every donor yielded three CD4 naive, three CD4 memory, two CD8 naive and one CD8 memory plate.

The germline V and J ends were trimmed by 2 bases and 2 bases, with 7 bases remaining between them. Germline-derived CDR1 and CDR2 are MDHEN and SYDVKM. CDR3 length: 13 residues. Study-wide results and caveats: The study sampled only blood, and tissue repertoires likely differ.

This clone has only a few counts. Antigen: not known. The run depth of the assay was deep. Using immunoSEQ multiplex PCR, the repertoire was profiled, and TCRdb retains in-frame clones only, with some absent. The sample consists of 2 million to 2.5 million clones, 85% to 95% of them appearing once. J is TRBJ2-7 and V is TRBV28; D uncertain. The sample was naive CD4+ T cells from PBMCs. Subset here: CD45RA+ positively selected. This TCR derives from a man younger than 35 in good health. Some clones in this sample may be carry-over from other donors' samples. This CDR3 is CASSLIYTYEQYF. As DNA, the CDR3 is TGTGCCAGCAGTTTAATCTATACCTACGAGCAGTACTTC.